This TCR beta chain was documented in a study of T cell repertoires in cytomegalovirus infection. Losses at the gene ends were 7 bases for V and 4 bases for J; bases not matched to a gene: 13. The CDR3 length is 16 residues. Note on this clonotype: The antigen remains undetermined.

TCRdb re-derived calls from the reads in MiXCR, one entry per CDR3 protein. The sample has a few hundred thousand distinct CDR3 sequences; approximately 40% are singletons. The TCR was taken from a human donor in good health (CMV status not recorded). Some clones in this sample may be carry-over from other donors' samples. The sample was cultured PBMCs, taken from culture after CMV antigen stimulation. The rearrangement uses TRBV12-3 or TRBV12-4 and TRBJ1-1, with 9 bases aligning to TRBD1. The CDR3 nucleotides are TGTGCCAGCACCACTTCGGGACAGGGCCGGGTCACTGAAGCTTTCTTT. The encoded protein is CASTTSGQGRVTEAFF.